Following are 16 T cell receptor beta chains from one sample sequenced in a study of OX40 agonist ivuxolimab in advanced cancers. Library method: the immunoSEQ multiplex PCR assay. In TCRdb, the immuneACCESS table is reduced to in-frame sequences with V and J assigned. These tables do not hold every clone; where another copy was compared, an unresolved V gene accounts for under half, and the others remain unexplained. The sample table contains some 14,000 clones; only one count was recorded for roughly 82% of them. The ten top clones hold 35% to 50% of the sample. Specimen: CD4+ or CD8+ T cells sorted from blood, collected in a trial of the OX40 agonist ivuxolimab. The receptors derive from an adult with an advanced solid tumor such as melanoma, head and neck, liver or kidney cancer.

The chain couples TRBV28 to TRBJ2-5; 12 bases agree with TRBD2. The CDR3 runs 19 residues. CDR1 and CDR2 from the germline V gene are MDHEN and SYDVKM. The V and J ends lost 2 bases and 4 bases, in that order; junction bases with no gene match: 14. The CDR3 sequence: CASSLTWASGGARGETQYF. CDR3 DNA: TGTGCCAGCAGTTTAACATGGGCTAGCGGGGGGGCACGGGGAGAGACCCAGTACTTC.

For the CDR3, the DNA is TGTGCCAGCAGTTACGGGGCGGACTCCTACGAGCAGTACTTC. Amino acids: CASSYGADSYEQYF. The chain is built from TRBV6-5 and TRBJ2-7; tentative D call: TRBD1 (5 bases). Germline V gene sequence: CDR1 MNHEY, CDR2 SVGAGI. V lost 2 bases, J lost 0 bases, and 8 bases lay in between. This CDR3 has 14 residues.

This chain uses TRBV4-2 with TRBJ2-2, with TRBD1 matching 7 bases. Looked up from germline, CDR1 is LGHNA and CDR2 is YNFKEQ. J lost 6 bases, V lost 0 bases, and 7 bases had no gene match. This CDR3 contains 16 residues. The CDR3 nucleotides are TGTGCCAGCAGCCAAGATGGGGACAGCCGACCCGGGGAGCTGTTTTTT. The encoded protein is CASSQDGDSRPGELFF.

CDR3 sequence reads: CASSSGTGGNSPLHF. CDR3 in DNA: TGTGCCAGTAGTTCGGGGACAGGGGGAAACTCACCCCTCCACTTT. V and J are TRBV19 and TRBJ1-6; TRBD1 aligns across 11 bases. Per germline, CDR1 LNHDA and CDR2 SQIVND (reference sequence). V trimming: 5 bases; J trimming: 10 bases; junction bases outside the gene matches: 7. The CDR3 runs to 15 residues.

V gene TRBV5-1 combines with J gene TRBJ2-7; maybe TRBD1 (6 bases). V was clipped by 1 base and J by 4 bases, with 21 bases between them. CDR1 and CDR2 from the germline V gene are SGHRS and YFSETQ. The CDR3 is 17 residues long. This chain's CDR3 is CASSLKSSTAGVYEQYF. CDR3 nucleotide sequence: TGCGCCAGCAGCTTGAAGTCCTCTACGGCAGGGGTATACGAGCAGTACTTC.

The chain couples TRBV2 to TRBJ2-1; maybe TRBD2 (6 bases). V lost 4 bases, J lost 9 bases, and 10 bases lay in between. Germline assignment: CDR1 SNHLY and CDR2 FYNNEI. The CDR3 has 12 residues. CDR3 sequence: CASSVGGGEQFF. As DNA, the CDR3 is TGTGCCAGCAGTGTGGGGGGAGGTGAGCAGTTCTTC.

The sample holds a few counts of this clone. This chain uses TRBV7-9 with TRBJ1-4; D gene uncertain. CDR3 length: 12 residues. Germline CDR1 and CDR2: SEHNR and FQNEAQ (reference sequence). Trimming left V 6 bases short and J 7 bases short, with 9 bases between. This CDR3 reads CASRWGGEKLFF. In DNA, the CDR3 is TGTGCCAGCAGGTGGGGAGGTGAAAAACTGTTTTTT.

The V and J genes are TRBV29-1 and TRBJ2-3; D gene unclear. CDR1 SQVTM and CDR2 ANQGSEA come from the germline V gene. The CDR3 loop spans 14 amino acids. Trimming removed 4 bases from V and 0 bases from J, with 11 bases in between. Here the CDR3 reads CSVGWAQSTDTQYF. Written as DNA, the CDR3 is TGCAGCGTTGGTTGGGCGCAGAGCACAGATACGCAGTATTTT.

This clone was seen once. This sequence joins TRBV28 and TRBJ2-7; the D gene is possibly TRBD2 (6 bases). The CDR3 spans 15 residues. Germline values: CDR1 MDHEN, CDR2 SYDVKM. V was shortened by 4 bases and J by 1 base, with 14 bases between the two germline ends. As DNA, the CDR3 is TGTGCCAGCAGTTCATACCTTAGCGGTTCCTACGAGCAGTACTTC. Its translation: CASSSYLSGSYEQYF.

This clone was recorded many times. This chain uses TRBV15 with TRBJ2-7, with D possibly being TRBD2 (6 bases). The CDR3 has 17 residues. Germline V gives CDR1 LNHNV, CDR2 YYDKDF (reference sequence). V lost 0 bases, J lost 0 bases, and 15 bases lay in between. The CDR3 sequence: CATSRDRLARHSYEQYF. In DNA, the CDR3 is TGTGCCACCAGCAGAGATCGGCTAGCGCGTCACTCCTACGAGCAGTACTTC.

J is TRBJ2-1 and V is TRBV5-6; TRBD2 agrees at 9 bases. Germline CDR1 SGHDT, CDR2 YYEEEE. The CDR3 is 15 amino acids. The trim removed 2 bases at V and 8 bases at J, leaving 8 bases unmatched. This CDR3 reads CASSFLAGFSDEQFF. CDR3 sequence (DNA): TGTGCCAGCAGCTTTCTAGCGGGGTTTTCTGATGAGCAGTTCTTC.

The V and J genes are TRBV12-5 and TRBJ2-2; a weak D match, TRBD1 (6 bases). From germline, CDR1 is LGHNT and CDR2 FRNRAP. The CDR3 length is 16 residues. Trimming took off 7 bases at V and 3 bases at J, with 18 bases between the two ends. This CDR3 is CASDQIRDTHTGELFF. The CDR3 bases are TGTGCTAGTGACCAGATCCGGGACACACACACCGGGGAGCTGTTTTTT.

The CDR3 nucleotides are TGTGCCAGCAGTGACTCAACTAGCGCTGAGCAGTTCTTC. This encodes CASSDSTSAEQFF. The gene calls are TRBV6-4 and TRBJ2-1; 7 bases match TRBD2. J gave up 9 bases and V 0 bases, and 2 bases lay outside the gene matches. Germline assignment: CDR1 MRHNA and CDR2 SNTAGT. This CDR3 has 13 amino acids.

The gene calls are TRBV19 and TRBJ1-5; D gene uncertain. Trimming took off 1 base at V and 0 bases at J, with 13 bases between the two ends. The length of the CDR3 is 17 residues. Per the germline V gene, CDR1 is LNHDA and CDR2 is SQIVND (reference sequence). This CDR3 reads CASSIAGPSYSNQPQHF. CDR3 in DNA: TGTGCCAGTAGTATAGCTGGGCCCTCTTATAGCAATCAGCCCCAGCATTTT.

The J gene is TRBJ2-3, the V gene TRBV13; 7 bases are shared with TRBD1. CDR1 and CDR2 from the germline V gene are PRHDT and FYEKMQ (reference sequence). The junction had 6 bases not matched to a gene; V was cut back by 4 bases and J by 2 bases. The CDR3 loop spans 15 amino acids. As DNA, the CDR3 is TGTGCCAGCAGCTCCCAGGGGGAGTCCACAGATACGCAGTATTTT. Translation: CASSSQGESTDTQYF.

This clone occurred once. The J gene is TRBJ1-4, the V gene TRBV11-2; 7 nucleotides line up with TRBD1. CDR1 and CDR2 from the germline V gene are SGHAT and FQNNGV. This CDR3 is built from 14 residues. With V trimmed by 2 bases and J by 5 bases, 2 bases remained unmatched. The CDR3 sequence: CASSLRDRNEKLFF. DNA of the CDR3: TGTGCCAGCAGCTTAAGGGACAGAAATGAAAAACTGTTTTTT. Variable domain in full (rest from reference TRBV11-2 and TRBJ1-4): EAGVAQSPRYKIIEKRQSVAFWCNPISGHATLYWYQQILGQGPKLLIQFQNNGVVDDSQLPKDRFSAERLKGVDSTLKIQPAKLEDSAVYLCASSLRDRNEKLFFGSGTQLSVL.